This TCR beta chain appears in the sequencing data of a study of beta chain features in type 1 diabetes. In the study overall: Examined across all samples were about 110 million sorted cells. Study results and limitations: Patients with Type 1 diabetes showed moderately but significantly shorter TCRB CDR3s in all four CD4+ subsets. Within the patient group, naive, central memory and Treg TCRB repertoires appeared more similar to each other than within healthy donors.

With regard to this clone: Its antigen remains unknown.

What was sequenced were expressed TCRB transcripts, since all of the isolated RNA had been reverse transcribed. Generated by immunoSEQ multiplex PCR, the TCRdb table keeps only in-frame clones and is missing some. The sample has 400,000 to 550,000 clones; approximately 10% are singletons. Germline values: CDR1 SGHVS, CDR2 FQNEAQ. V was clipped by 4 bases and J by 2 bases, with 12 bases between them. The CDR3 contains 15 residues. The chain carries TRBV7-8 and TRBJ2-1; perhaps TRBD2 as D (6 bases). Material: naive CD4+ T cells from blood. The source is a woman aged 18-35 years in good health. This chain's CDR3 is CASSSLAITYNEQFF. The CDR3 nucleotides read TGTGCCAGCAGCTCGCTAGCGATCACCTACAATGAGCAGTTCTTC.